This T cell receptor beta chain comes out of a study of blood T cell repertoires in COVID-19. Study-wide background: The United States, Italy and Spain supplied acute and convalescent COVID-19 samples. T cells, B-cell-depleted T cells, or PBMCs supplied cDNA or gDNA.

The table came from immunoSEQ multiplex PCR; TCRdb's copy has only in-frame clones and leaves some out. The repertoire holds approximately 300,000 clones, more than 75% seen once, with about 3.9% in the top ten. The material sequenced was peripheral blood. This receptor was obtained from a woman between 50 and 59 years old with active or convalescent COVID-19.

The CDR3 reads CASSLLNTGELFF. In DNA form, the CDR3 reads TGTGCCAGCAGCTTACTCAACACCGGGGAGCTGTTTTTT. This chain joins TRBV11-3 and TRBJ2-2; no firm D call. The CDR3 loop spans 13 amino acids. V was trimmed by 2 bases and J by 2 bases, leaving 3 bases between them. Germline V gene sequence: CDR1 SGHNT, CDR2 YENEEA.